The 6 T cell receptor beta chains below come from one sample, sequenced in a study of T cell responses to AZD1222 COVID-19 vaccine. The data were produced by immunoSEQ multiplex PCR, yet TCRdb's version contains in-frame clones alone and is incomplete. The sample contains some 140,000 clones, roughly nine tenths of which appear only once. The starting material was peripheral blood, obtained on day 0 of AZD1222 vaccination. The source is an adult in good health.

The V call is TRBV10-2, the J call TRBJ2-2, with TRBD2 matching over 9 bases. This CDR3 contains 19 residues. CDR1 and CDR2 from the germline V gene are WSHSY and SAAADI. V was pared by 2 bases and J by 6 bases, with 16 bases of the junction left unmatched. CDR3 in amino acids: CASSERIGSGGNRAGELFF. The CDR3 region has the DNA TGCGCCAGCAGTGAGCGCATCGGTAGCGGGGGAAATCGCGCCGGGGAGCTGTTTTTT.

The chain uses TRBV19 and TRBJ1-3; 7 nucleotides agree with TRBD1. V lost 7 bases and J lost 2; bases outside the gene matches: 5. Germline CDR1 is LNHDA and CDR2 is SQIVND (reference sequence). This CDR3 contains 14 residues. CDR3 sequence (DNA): TGTGCCAGTAAATTACAGGGGACTGGAAACACCATATATTTT. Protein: CASKLQGTGNTIYF.

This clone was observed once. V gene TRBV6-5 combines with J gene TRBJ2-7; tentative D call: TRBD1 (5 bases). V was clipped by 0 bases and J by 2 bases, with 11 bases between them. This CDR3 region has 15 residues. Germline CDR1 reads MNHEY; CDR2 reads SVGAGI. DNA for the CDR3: TGTGCCAGCAGTTACTCAGGGGCAGTCGCCTACGAGCAGTACTTC. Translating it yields CASSYSGAVAYEQYF.

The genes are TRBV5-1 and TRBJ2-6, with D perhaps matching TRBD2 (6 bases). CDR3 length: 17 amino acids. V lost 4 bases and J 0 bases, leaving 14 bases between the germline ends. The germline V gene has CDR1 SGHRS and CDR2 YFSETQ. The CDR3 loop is CASSPDLGSSGANVLTF. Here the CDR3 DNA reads TGCGCCAGCAGCCCGGATCTCGGGAGCTCTGGGGCCAACGTCCTGACTTTC.

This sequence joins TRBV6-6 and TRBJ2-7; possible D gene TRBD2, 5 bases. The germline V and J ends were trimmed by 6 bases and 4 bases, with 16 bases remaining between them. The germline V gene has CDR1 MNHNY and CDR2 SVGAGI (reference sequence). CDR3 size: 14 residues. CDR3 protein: CASRIGRVSYEQYF. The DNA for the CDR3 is TGTGCCAGCAGAATCGGGCGGGTTTCATACGAGCAGTACTTC.

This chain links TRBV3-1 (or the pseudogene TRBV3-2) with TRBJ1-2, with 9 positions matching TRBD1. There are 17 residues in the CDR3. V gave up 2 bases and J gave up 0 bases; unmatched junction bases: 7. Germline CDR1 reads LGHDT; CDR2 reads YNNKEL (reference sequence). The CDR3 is CASSQWTGALANYGYTF. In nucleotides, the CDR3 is TGTGCCAGCAGCCAATGGACAGGGGCTCTAGCTAACTATGGCTACACCTTC.